The text below deals with one TCR beta chain. Antigen specificity is unknown. This record comes from a study of post-analysis software for immune sequencing data. This CDR3 contains 14 residues. Germline values: CDR1 SGHRS, CDR2 YFSETQ. Deletions cut 3 bases from V and 1 base from J, with 10 bases between. Unique molecular identifiers had been added to the TCR beta cDNA libraries. From the PCR reads, TCRdb called clonotypes with MiXCR, one entry per CDR3 protein. The profile shows hundreds of thousands of distinct CDR3 sequences, 30% of them singletons. Study observations and caveats: There was significantly lower normalized Chao1 diversity in multiple sclerosis patients than in controls. Included in a set of roughly five TRBV segments more frequent in patients than controls were TRBV5-6, TRBV5-1 and TRBV20-1.

This chain uses TRBV5-1 with TRBJ1-1; D is perhaps TRBD1 (6 bases). The receptor comes from a girl between 10 and 17 years old with multiple sclerosis. The sample consisted of blood. CDR3 nucleotides: TGCGCCAGCAGCTCGGGGGGCCCGAACACTGAAGCTTTCTTT. This sequence encodes CASSSGGPNTEAFF.